Shown below are 8 T cell receptor beta chains from a single sample sequenced in a study of post-analysis software for immune sequencing data. Study results and caveats: There were a few TRBV segments more frequent in patients than controls, and TRBV5-6, TRBV5-1 and TRBV20-1 were among them.

The antigens of these receptors remain unknown. cDNA libraries for TCR beta contained unique molecular identifiers. Via MiXCR, TCRdb re-called the PCR reads, giving one row per CDR3 protein. The data contain approximately 730,000 distinct CDR3 sequences, just over 45% of them singletons. Material: blood. The source of these receptors is a girl aged 10-17 years with multiple sclerosis.

This clonotype was seen more than once but under ten times. This chain connects TRBV7-9 to TRBJ2-3, with no clear D. V was cut by 5 bases and J by 3 bases, with 9 bases left in between. In germline, CDR1 is SEHNR, CDR2 FQNEAQ (reference sequence). The CDR3 runs to 13 residues. The CDR3 is CASSPESTDTQYF. The CDR3 nucleotides are TGTGCCAGCAGCCCCGAGAGTACAGATACGCAGTATTTT.

J is TRBJ2-7 and V is TRBV28; TRBD1 might be the D (5 bases). V was shortened by 6 bases and J by 4 bases, with 16 bases between the two germline ends. Germline values: CDR1 MDHEN, CDR2 SYDVKM. The CDR3 covers 14 residues. The CDR3 nucleotides read TGTGCCAGCAGCTACCAGGCAGGGCGGTACGAGCAGTACTTC. Translating gives CASSYQAGRYEQYF.

The genes are TRBV13 and TRBJ2-7, with 7 bases matching TRBD1. The CDR3 runs to 15 residues. V shed 5 bases, J shed 4 bases, and the junction held 11 bases outside the gene matches. CDR1 is PRHDT, CDR2 FYEKMQ, per germline (reference sequence). CDR3 nucleotide sequence: TGTGCCAGCAGCCCAAGGACAAGGGGGCTATACGAGCAGTACTTC. Its protein product is CASSPRTRGLYEQYF.

The chain combines TRBV4-3 with TRBJ2-1, with 9 positions matching TRBD2. J was trimmed by 10 bases and V by 1 base; bases with no gene match: 8. The CDR3 length is 15 residues. CDR1 is LGHNA, CDR2 YSLEER, per germline. CDR3 sequence: CASSQGGRALEEQFF. CDR3 in DNA: TGCGCCAGCAGCCAAGGCGGGAGGGCCCTAGAAGAGCAGTTCTTC.

This clonotype was detected once. The rearrangement links TRBV6-2 or TRBV6-3 to TRBJ2-1; D may be TRBD2 (5 bases). Per the germline V gene, CDR1 is MNHEY and CDR2 is SVGEGT. V was pared by 2 bases and J by 2 bases, with 10 bases between. The CDR3 spans 15 residues. In DNA form, the CDR3 reads TGTGCCAGCAGTTACGAGGGAGAGGCCTACAATGAGCAGTTCTTC. It encodes CASSYEGEAYNEQFF.

This clonotype has just a few counts. The chain combines TRBV6-2 or TRBV6-3 with TRBJ2-1, with 8 nucleotides matching TRBD2. The germline CDR1 and CDR2 sequences are MNHEY and SVGEGT. There are 14 residues in the CDR3. V trimming: 5 bases; J trimming: 4 bases; junction bases outside the gene matches: 4. CDR3 nucleotides: TGTGCCAGCAGTGTAGCGGGGTCTTACAATGAGCAGTTCTTC. Translation: CASSVAGSYNEQFF.

This clonotype was found once. The V call is TRBV20-1, the J call TRBJ2-7; the match to TRBD2 covers 14 bases. V dropped 4 bases and J dropped 7; count of bases not matched to a gene: 6. Germline V gives CDR1 DFQATT, CDR2 SNEGSKA (reference sequence). The CDR3 is 14 amino acids. CDR3 sequence reads: CSANKRLAGGEQYF. The CDR3 nucleotides are TGCAGTGCTAACAAAAGACTAGCGGGAGGGGAGCAGTACTTC.

This chain's CDR3 is CASSSPYSGDSGNEQFF. CDR3 nucleotides: TGTGCCAGCAGCTCGCCCTATAGCGGGGATTCGGGGAATGAGCAGTTCTTC. This rearrangement joins TRBV7-9 to TRBJ2-1, with 8 positions matching TRBD2. The CDR3 is made up of 17 amino acids. CDR1 and CDR2 (germline): SEHNR, FQNEAQ (reference sequence). V lost 4 bases to trimming and J lost 7 bases; unmatched junction nucleotides: 15.